This T cell receptor (beta chain) stems from a study of CD4 T cells in relation to SARS-CoV-2 and coronaviruses. Sequencing was performed with immunoSEQ multiplex PCR; in TCRdb, only in-frame clones are kept and a portion is missing. Here the sample spans around 23,000 clones, 55% to 75% being singletons. Notes on this clone: The target antigen is unknown.

The length of the CDR3 is 14 residues. CDR1 and CDR2 from the germline V gene are KGHSH and LQKENI. V was pared by 3 bases and J by 4 bases, with 4 bases of the junction left unmatched. CD4+ T cells from unexposed donors were obtained before the COVID-19 pandemic (2011-2018). CD4+ T cells were isolated from the cells after nine to eleven days of culture. Sequencing used CD4+ T cells from PBMCs, cultured in vitro. This clonotype was sampled from a human donor in good health. The chain has TRBV18 and TRBJ2-7; 9 bases fit TRBD1. CDR3 DNA: TGTGCCAGCTCACCTGGACAGGGGTATTACGAGCAGTACTTC. Translating gives CASSPGQGYYEQYF.